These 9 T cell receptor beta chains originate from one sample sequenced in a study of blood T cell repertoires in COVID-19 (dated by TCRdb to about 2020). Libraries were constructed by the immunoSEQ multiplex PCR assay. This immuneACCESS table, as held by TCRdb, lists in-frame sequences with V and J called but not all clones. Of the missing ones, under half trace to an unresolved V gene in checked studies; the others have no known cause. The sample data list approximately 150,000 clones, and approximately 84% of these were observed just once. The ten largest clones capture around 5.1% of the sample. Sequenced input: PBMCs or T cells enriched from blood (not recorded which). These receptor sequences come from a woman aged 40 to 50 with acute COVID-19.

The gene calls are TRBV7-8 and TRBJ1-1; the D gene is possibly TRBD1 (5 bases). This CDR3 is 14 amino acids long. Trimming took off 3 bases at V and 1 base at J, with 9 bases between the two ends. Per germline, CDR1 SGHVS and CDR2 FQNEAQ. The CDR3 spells CASSFVQGNTEAFF. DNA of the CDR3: TGTGCCAGCAGCTTCGTCCAGGGGAACACTGAAGCTTTCTTT.

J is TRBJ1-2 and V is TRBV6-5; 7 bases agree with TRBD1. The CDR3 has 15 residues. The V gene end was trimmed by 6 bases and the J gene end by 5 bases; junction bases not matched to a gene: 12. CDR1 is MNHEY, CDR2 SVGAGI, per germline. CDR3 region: CASRGAQGTAYGYTF. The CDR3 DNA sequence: TGTGCCAGCAGGGGGGCACAGGGGACAGCTTATGGCTACACCTTC.

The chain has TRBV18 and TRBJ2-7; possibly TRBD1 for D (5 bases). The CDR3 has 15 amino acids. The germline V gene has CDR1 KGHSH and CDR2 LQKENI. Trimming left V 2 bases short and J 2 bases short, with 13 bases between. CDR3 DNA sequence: TGTGCCAGCTCACCAGCCAAGGACACCACCTACGAGCAGTACTTC. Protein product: CASSPAKDTTYEQYF.

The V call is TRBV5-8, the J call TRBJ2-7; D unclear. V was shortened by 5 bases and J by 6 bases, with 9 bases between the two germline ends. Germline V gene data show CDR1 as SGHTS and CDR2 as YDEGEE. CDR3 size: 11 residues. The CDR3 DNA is TGTGCCAGCAGTTTGATCTTCGAGCAGTACGTC. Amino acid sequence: CASSLIFEQYV.

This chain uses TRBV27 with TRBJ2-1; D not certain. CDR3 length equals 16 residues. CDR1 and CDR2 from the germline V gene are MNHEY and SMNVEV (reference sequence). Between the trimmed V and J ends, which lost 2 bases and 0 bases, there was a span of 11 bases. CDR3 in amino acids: CASSLAKYSSYNEQFF. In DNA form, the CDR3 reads TGTGCCAGCAGTTTAGCGAAGTATAGCTCCTACAATGAGCAGTTCTTC.

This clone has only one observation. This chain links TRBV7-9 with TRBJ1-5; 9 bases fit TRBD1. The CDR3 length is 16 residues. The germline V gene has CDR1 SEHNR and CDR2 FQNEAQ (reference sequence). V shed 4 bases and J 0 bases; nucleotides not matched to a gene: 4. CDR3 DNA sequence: TGTGCCAGCAGCTCGGGACAGGGTAATAGCAATCAGCCCCAGCATTTT. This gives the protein CASSSGQGNSNQPQHF.

CDR3 loop: CASSESEDGYTF. DNA of the CDR3: TGTGCCAGCAGTGAATCCGAGGATGGCTACACCTTC. The genes are TRBV6-1 and TRBJ1-2, with unresolved D. V was pared by 2 bases and J by 6 bases, with 7 bases between. The germline V gene encodes CDR1 MNHNS and CDR2 SASEGT. The CDR3 length is 12 residues.

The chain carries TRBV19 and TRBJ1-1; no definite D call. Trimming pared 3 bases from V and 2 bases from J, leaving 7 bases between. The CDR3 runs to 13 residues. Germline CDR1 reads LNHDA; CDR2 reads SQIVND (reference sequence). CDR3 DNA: TGTGCCAGTAGTATGTACGGTAACACTGAAGCTTTCTTT. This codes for CASSMYGNTEAFF.

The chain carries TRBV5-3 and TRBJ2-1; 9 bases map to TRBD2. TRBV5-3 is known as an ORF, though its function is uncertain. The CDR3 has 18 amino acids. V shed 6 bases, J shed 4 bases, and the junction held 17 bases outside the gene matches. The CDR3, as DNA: TGTGCCAGAAAAACAAGGCGACTAGCGGCTCAGCAGTACAATGAGCAGTTCTTC. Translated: CARKTRRLAAQQYNEQFF.